One and the same sample provided the 8 T cell receptor beta chains below, sequenced in a study of radiation and T cells in renal cell carcinoma. The repertoire was sequenced with immunoSEQ multiplex PCR; TCRdb's copy has only in-frame clones and lacks some. The sample yields around 180,000 clones, about 87% seen once. Sample time point: blood 4 weeks post-SBRT, at nephrectomy. The treatment was: 15 Gy SBRT to primary tumor, nephrectomy 4 weeks later. The source was blood, collected from a patient whose treatment included radiotherapy and nephrectomy. The receptors come from a woman in her forties or fifties with renal cell carcinoma.

This sequence joins TRBV2 and TRBJ2-1; D unresolved. The CDR3 extends over 14 amino acids. V was pared by 3 bases and J by 0 bases, with 6 bases between. The germline V gene has CDR1 SNHLY and CDR2 FYNNEI. This CDR3 is CASSDRSSYNEQFF. CDR3 coding DNA: TGTGCCAGCAGTGACAGGAGCTCCTACAATGAGCAGTTCTTC. The whole variable domain, filled in from reference TRBV2 and TRBJ2-1, reads EPEVTQTPSHQVTQMGQEVILRCVPISNHLYFYWYRQILGQKVEFLVSFYNNEISEKSEIFDDQFSVERPDGSNFTLKIRSTKLEDSAMYFCASSDRSSYNEQFFGPGTRLTVL.

This clone was observed a handful of times. The chain combines TRBV9 with TRBJ1-5, with TRBD1 identical over 7 bases. Per the germline V gene, CDR1 is SGDLS and CDR2 is YYNGEE. The CDR3 is made up of 15 amino acids. J gave up 7 bases and V 0 bases, and 7 bases lay outside the gene matches. CDR3 sequence: CASSVGEGAGQPQHF. The CDR3 bases are TGTGCCAGCAGCGTAGGGGAGGGGGCTGGACAGCCCCAGCATTTT.

This chain links TRBV9 with TRBJ1-4, with D perhaps matching TRBD1 (6 bases). With 1 base removed from V and 4 bases from J, the gap between germline ends came to 20 bases. This CDR3 has 18 residues. Germline V gene data show CDR1 as SGDLS and CDR2 as YYNGEE. The CDR3 loop reads CASSVSPVRGRRNEKLFF. The CDR3 DNA follows: TGTGCCAGCAGCGTAAGCCCTGTCCGGGGGCGACGTAATGAAAAACTGTTTTTT.

The gene calls are TRBV28 and TRBJ2-7; 8 nucleotides align to TRBD1. CDR1 and CDR2 (germline): MDHEN, SYDVKM. CDR3 length: 14 residues. After removal of 5 bases from V and 6 bases from J, the junction contained 9 bases not matched to a gene. In nucleotides, the CDR3 is TGTGCCAGCAGTGCCCCATCCGACAGGGGCGAGCAGTACTTC. It specifies CASSAPSDRGEQYF. Using reference TRBV28 and TRBJ2-7 for the parts outside the CDR3, the full variable domain is DVKVTQSSRYLVKRTGEKVFLECVQDMDHENMFWYRQDPGLGLRLIYFSYDVKMKEKGDIPEGYSVSREKKERFSLILESASTNQTSMYLCASSAPSDRGEQYFGPGTRLTVT.

This rearrangement joins TRBV29-1 to TRBJ1-4, with a possible D match to TRBD1 (6 bases). The CDR3 is made up of 12 amino acids. With 7 bases removed from V and 7 bases from J, the gap between germline ends came to 13 bases. The germline V gene has CDR1 SQVTM and CDR2 ANQGSEA. In nucleotides, the CDR3 is TGCAGCGGTAAAGGGGGGAGTGAAAAACTGTTTTTT. Its protein product is CSGKGGSEKLFF.

The V call is TRBV6-6, the J call TRBJ2-2; D is undetermined. Trimming took 4 bases from V and 6 from J, leaving 9 bases between them. There are 13 residues in the CDR3. Per the germline V gene, CDR1 is MNHNY and CDR2 is SVGAGI (reference sequence). CDR3 loop: CASSSGGSGELFF. DNA of the CDR3: TGTGCCAGCAGTTCTGGTGGGTCCGGGGAGCTGTTTTTT.

A few counts support this clone. The V and J genes are TRBV18 and TRBJ2-5; D might be TRBD1 (6 bases). Per germline, CDR1 KGHSH and CDR2 LQKENI. The CDR3 has 15 residues. With 4 bases removed from V and 2 bases from J, the gap between germline ends came to 14 bases. The CDR3 spells CASSQTRTAQETQYF. CDR3 DNA: TGTGCCAGCTCACAAACACGGACAGCTCAAGAGACCCAGTACTTC.

DNA for the CDR3: TGTGCCAGCAGCTTGAGGGGTACCATATATTTT. It yields the protein CASSLRGTIYF. V is TRBV13 and J is TRBJ1-3; D is possibly TRBD1 (5 bases). Germline V gives CDR1 PRHDT, CDR2 FYEKMQ (reference sequence). Trimming removed 3 bases at V and 10 bases at J, with 7 bases between. This CDR3 has 11 amino acids.